The 20 T cell receptor beta chains in this list originate from one sample, sequenced in a study of T cells after yellow fever vaccination. TCRdb re-called the 5' RACE reads with MiXCR, one entry per CDR3 protein. The data show a few hundred thousand distinct CDR3 sequences, around 3.9% seen once. The specimen was PBMCs, collected 5 days after the yellow fever booster vaccination. These receptors all come from a man younger than 35 who received the YFV17D yellow fever vaccine.

This chain joins TRBV2 and TRBJ2-7; D not resolved. The CDR3 contains 13 residues. V lost 7 bases to trimming and J lost 3 bases, with 13 bases between them. From germline, CDR1 is SNHLY and CDR2 FYNNEI. In nucleotides, the CDR3 is TGTGCCAGCAAAGAGGCACCGCGCTACGAGCAGTACGTC. Its translation: CASKEAPRYEQYV.

The genes are TRBV4-1 and TRBJ1-1, with a weak D call TRBD1 (6 bases). V lost 4 bases and J lost 0, with 12 bases in between. The germline gives CDR1 MGHRA, CDR2 YSYEKL. There are 15 residues in the CDR3. The CDR3 protein is CASSPKGGMNTEAFF. The CDR3 nucleotides read TGCGCCAGCAGCCCCAAAGGGGGGATGAACACTGAAGCTTTCTTT.

This clonotype appeared a few times. The chain carries TRBV20-1 and TRBJ2-7, with 9 bases aligning to TRBD2. Germline trimming cut 0 bases from V and 6 bases from J; bases unmatched to any gene: 9. The CDR3 sequence is 15 residues long. The V gene's germline CDR1 is DFQATT and CDR2 SNEGSKA (reference sequence). Here the CDR3 DNA reads TGCAGTGCTAGAGATGAGCGGGGGGCGGCAGGCGAGCAGTACTTC. This sequence encodes CSARDERGAAGEQYF.

This clonotype occurred a few times. The chain combines TRBV7-3 with TRBJ2-5; 10 nucleotides line up with TRBD2. The V segment lost 2 bases and the J segment 2 bases; nucleotides outside the gene matches: 8. The CDR3 totals 17 residues. Germline V gene lookup returns CDR1 SGHTA and CDR2 FQGTGA. Here the CDR3 reads CASSLGVAGGTQETQYF. CDR3 bases: TGTGCCAGCAGCTTAGGTGTAGCGGGGGGAACTCAAGAGACCCAGTACTTC.

This clonotype was seen only a few times. The V gene is TRBV5-3, the J gene TRBJ1-1; 8 bases map to TRBD1. TRBV5-3 is known as an ORF, though its function is uncertain. CDR3 length equals 15 residues. J was trimmed by 4 bases and V by 0 bases; bases with no gene match: 5. The CDR3 loop reads CARSLAGGWPTEAFF. CDR3 nucleotide sequence: TGTGCCAGAAGCTTGGCAGGGGGCTGGCCCACTGAAGCTTTCTTT.

The chain has TRBV6-5 and TRBJ2-7; D remains unclear. Germline V CDR1 and CDR2: MNHEY, SVGAGI. This CDR3 spans 13 amino acids. The germline V and J ends were trimmed by 2 bases and 4 bases, with 9 bases remaining between them. In DNA form, the CDR3 reads TGTGCCAGCAGTTACGGCCTCAGGTACGAGCAGTACTTC. Its translation is CASSYGLRYEQYF.

This clonotype was detected ten times or more. The chain combines TRBV4-3 with TRBJ2-7, with 8 bases aligning to TRBD2. V shed 1 base, J shed 7 bases, and the junction held 15 bases outside the gene matches. Germline CDR1 LGHNA, CDR2 YSLEER. The CDR3 loop spans 17 amino acids. CDR3 nucleotides: TGCGCCAGCAGCCAAGGGGCTACCGGGGGGGCCTCGAAAGAGCAGTACTTC. Translating gives CASSQGATGGASKEQYF.

Many counts were recorded for this clonotype. In DNA, the CDR3 is TGTGCCAGCTCACCACCCGGGACAGGGGCTCCTGGAAACACCATATATTTT. Translated, it gives CASSPPGTGAPGNTIYF. The chain links TRBV18 to TRBJ1-3; 10 nucleotides align to TRBD1. Germline V lookup: CDR1 KGHSH, CDR2 LQKENI. The CDR3 covers 17 residues. V was clipped by 0 bases and J by 2 bases; unmatched bases: 4.

This clonotype was seen at least ten times. The CDR3 sequence: CASSQGGTVGETQYF. The CDR3, as DNA: TGTGCCAGCAGCCAAGGCGGGACAGTCGGGGAGACCCAGTACTTC. V is TRBV4-2 and J is TRBJ2-5, with D maybe TRBD1 (7 bases). Trimming removed 1 base at V and 5 bases at J, with 14 bases between. The CDR3 is 15 residues long. CDR1 is LGHNA, CDR2 YNFKEQ, per germline.

This clonotype appeared many times. This sequence joins TRBV20-1 and TRBJ1-3; D gene unclear. Germline assignment: CDR1 DFQATT and CDR2 SNEGSKA (reference sequence). This CDR3 comprises 15 residues. Trimming removed 6 bases from V and 0 bases from J, with 15 bases in between. As DNA, the CDR3 is TGCAGTGCCCGCAAAGAGGGATTCTCTGGAAACACCATATATTTT. It translates to CSARKEGFSGNTIYF.

This clonotype showed up just a few times. V gene TRBV18 combines with J gene TRBJ2-3, with D possibly TRBD2 on 5 matching bases. V gave up 3 bases and J gave up 6 bases, with 10 bases separating them. There are 13 residues in the CDR3. Germline V CDR1 and CDR2: KGHSH, LQKENI. CDR3 DNA sequence: TGTGCCAGCTCACCGGTGGGAGACGATACGCAGTATTTT. Encoded protein: CASSPVGDDTQYF.

This chain links TRBV29-1 with TRBJ2-1; D is unresolved. Trimming pared 3 bases from V and 1 base from J, leaving 1 base between. The CDR3 has 11 amino acids. Germline loops: CDR1 SQVTM, CDR2 ANQGSEA. The CDR3 spells CSVESYNEQFF. The DNA for the CDR3 is TGCAGCGTTGAGTCCTACAATGAGCAGTTCTTC.

As DNA, the CDR3 is TGTGCCAGCAGCACCTCCGCGGAGACCCAGTACTTC. Translation gives CASSTSAETQYF. V is TRBV7-8 and J is TRBJ2-5; D gene unclear. Germline CDR1 and CDR2: SGHVS and FQNEAQ. This CDR3 is 12 amino acids long. Trimming stripped 5 bases from V and 5 bases from J, with 9 bases between.

The sample holds a few counts of this clonotype. The CDR3 region is CASSSRFTGGYVKDNEQFF. The CDR3 region has the DNA TGTGCCAGCAGCTCACGATTTACAGGGGGATACGTGAAGGACAATGAGCAGTTCTTC. The J gene is TRBJ2-1, the V gene TRBV7-8; 8 bases are a match to TRBD1. CDR3 size: 19 residues. Germline assignment: CDR1 SGHVS and CDR2 FQNEAQ. V trimming: 4 bases; J trimming: 5 bases; junction bases outside the gene matches: 19. Filled out from reference TRBV7-8 and TRBJ2-1, the complete variable domain reads GAGVSQSPRYKVAKRGQDVALRCDPISGHVSLFWYQQALGQGPEFLTYFQNEAQLDKSGLPSDRFFAERPEGSVSTLKIQRTQQEDSAVYLCASSSRFTGGYVKDNEQFFGPGTRLTVL.

Many counts were recorded for this clonotype. The chain recombines TRBV7-7 with TRBJ2-1; D possibly corresponds to TRBD2 (7 bases). This CDR3 spans 16 amino acids. Deletions cut 5 bases from V and 8 bases from J, with 22 bases between. Germline-derived CDR1 and CDR2 are SSHAT and FNYEAQ (reference sequence). The CDR3 protein is CASSPGPLGGGDEQFF. The CDR3 nucleotides read TGTGCCAGCAGCCCAGGCCCCCTAGGAGGGGGGGATGAGCAGTTCTTC.

This clonotype was seen repeatedly, ten times or more. The rearrangement links TRBV20-1 to TRBJ2-7, with 7 bases aligning to TRBD1. The V segment lost 6 bases and the J segment 3 bases; nucleotides outside the gene matches: 14. Germline lookup yields CDR1 DFQATT and CDR2 SNEGSKA (reference sequence). The CDR3 is 15 residues long. The CDR3 DNA is TGCAGTGCACAGCCGGGACAGCTCCTGCTCTACGAGCAGTACGTC. Amino acid sequence: CSAQPGQLLLYEQYV.

This clonotype was found many times. The chain joins TRBV5-1 to TRBJ2-3, with 9 bases that match TRBD2. Germline V gene lookup returns CDR1 SGHRS and CDR2 YFSETQ. J gave up 3 bases and V 4 bases, and 9 bases lay outside the gene matches. The CDR3 length is 16 residues. CDR3 sequence (DNA): TGCGCCAGCAGCACCTCCTTAGCGGGGGTAACAGATACGCAGTATTTT. Protein: CASSTSLAGVTDTQYF.

The chain is built from TRBV7-9 and TRBJ2-7, with a possible D match to TRBD2 (5 bases). The CDR3 is made up of 14 amino acids. Germline V lookup: CDR1 SEHNR, CDR2 FQNEAQ (reference sequence). The V and J ends lost 5 bases and 2 bases respectively, with 13 bases between them. The CDR3 sequence: CASSPRGLPYEQYV. CDR3 nucleotide sequence: TGTGCCAGCAGCCCACGGGGTTTACCCTACGAGCAGTACGTC.

V is TRBV2 and J is TRBJ1-1; D call uncertain. V dropped 2 bases and J dropped 6 bases, with 13 bases sitting between them. CDR1 is SNHLY, CDR2 FYNNEI, per germline. The CDR3 runs to 14 residues. The CDR3 DNA is TGTGCCAGCAGTGAATTTATGCTACTAGCTGAAGCTTTCTTT. Translating it yields CASSEFMLLAEAFF.

This clonotype has a count of ten or more. The CDR3 sequence is CASSYRQGGGYTF. The CDR3 DNA sequence: TGTGCCAGCAGTTACAGACAGGGGGGCGGCTACACCTTC. V is TRBV6-5 and J is TRBJ1-2, with TRBD1 matching 9 bases. The J segment lost 8 bases and the V segment lost 2 bases, leaving 3 bases of the junction unmatched. The CDR3 runs 13 residues. Per the germline V gene, CDR1 is MNHEY and CDR2 is SVGAGI.